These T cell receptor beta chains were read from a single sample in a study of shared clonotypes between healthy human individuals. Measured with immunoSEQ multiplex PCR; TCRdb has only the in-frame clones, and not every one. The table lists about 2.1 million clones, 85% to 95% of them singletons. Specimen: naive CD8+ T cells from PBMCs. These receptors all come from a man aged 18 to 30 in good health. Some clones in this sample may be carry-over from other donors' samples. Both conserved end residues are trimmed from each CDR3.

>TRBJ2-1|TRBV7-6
ASSLGLGQGSNEQF
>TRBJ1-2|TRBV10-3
ANRDDLDGYT
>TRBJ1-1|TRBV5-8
ASSWGTENTEAF
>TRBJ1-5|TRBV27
ASSLTVYQPQH
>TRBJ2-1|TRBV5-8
ASKGQGPNEQF
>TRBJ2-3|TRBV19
ASSVGSTGGTDTQY
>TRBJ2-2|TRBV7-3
ASGTSGTSGELF
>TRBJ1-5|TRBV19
ASRGAQNQPQH
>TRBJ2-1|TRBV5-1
ASSLAGTYNEQF
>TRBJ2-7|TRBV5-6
ASSPMGQGWYEQY
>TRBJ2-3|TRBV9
ASTRWDYVDTQY
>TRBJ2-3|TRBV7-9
ASSPDTDTQY
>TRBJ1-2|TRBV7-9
ASSLARQEVGGYT
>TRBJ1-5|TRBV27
ASSPTRTDQPQH
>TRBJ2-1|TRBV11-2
ASRPAGVNTGTEQF
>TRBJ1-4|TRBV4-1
ASSQVQGVGNEKLF
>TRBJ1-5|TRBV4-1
ASSQTGRSIANQPQH
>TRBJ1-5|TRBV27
ASSVLSSSPYSNQPQH
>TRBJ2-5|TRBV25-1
ASSEDRASETQY
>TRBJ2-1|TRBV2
ASSTDFPLWSEQF
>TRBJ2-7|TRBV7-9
ASSYPHGGEYEQY
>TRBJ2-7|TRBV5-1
ASSGGLAGTYEQY
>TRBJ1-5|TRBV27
ASSWGRRQPQH
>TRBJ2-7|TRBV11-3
ASSRGWGYEQY
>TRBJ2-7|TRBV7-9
ASSLEGLYEQY
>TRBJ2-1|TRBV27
ASSLGDEQF
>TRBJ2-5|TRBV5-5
ASSLDWKQGVQETQY
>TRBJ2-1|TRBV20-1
SALGPPEQF
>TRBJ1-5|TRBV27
ASSPSGGYSNQPQH
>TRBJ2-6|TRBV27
ASSLLQVSGANVLT
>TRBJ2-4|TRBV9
ASSDRGRDIQY
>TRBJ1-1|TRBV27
ASSLMGTGSTEAF
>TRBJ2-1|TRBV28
ASSLSGWGEQF
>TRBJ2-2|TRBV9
ASRPGSNTGELF
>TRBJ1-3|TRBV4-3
ASSQRLRDSGNTIY
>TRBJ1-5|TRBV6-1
ASSRGRDSNQPQH
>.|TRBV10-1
ASSEGLAASEQY
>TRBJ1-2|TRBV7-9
ASSRSGPYGYT
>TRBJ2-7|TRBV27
ASSLRNRGFHYEQY
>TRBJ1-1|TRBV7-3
ASSLRGYTEAF
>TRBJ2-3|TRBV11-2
ASRKEGSDTQY
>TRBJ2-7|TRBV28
ASSFRYLTSDPHSSYEQY
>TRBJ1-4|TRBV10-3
AISELRGQGGATNEKLF
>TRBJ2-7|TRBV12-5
ASGSNQGGTAYEQY
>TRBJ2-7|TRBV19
ASSIHGEQY
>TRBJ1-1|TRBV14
ASSQNVRGNTEAF
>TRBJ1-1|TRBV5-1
ASSLAQGATTEAF
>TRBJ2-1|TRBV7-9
ASSSLAEAREQF
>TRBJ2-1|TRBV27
ASSTGEEGNNEQF
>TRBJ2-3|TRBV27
ASSTSSGLAGDADTQY
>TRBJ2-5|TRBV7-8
ASSSGLAGVQETQY
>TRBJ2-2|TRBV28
ASSFSVGELF
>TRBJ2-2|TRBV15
ATSFRDSSNTGELF
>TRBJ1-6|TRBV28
ASSSQGWTNSPLH